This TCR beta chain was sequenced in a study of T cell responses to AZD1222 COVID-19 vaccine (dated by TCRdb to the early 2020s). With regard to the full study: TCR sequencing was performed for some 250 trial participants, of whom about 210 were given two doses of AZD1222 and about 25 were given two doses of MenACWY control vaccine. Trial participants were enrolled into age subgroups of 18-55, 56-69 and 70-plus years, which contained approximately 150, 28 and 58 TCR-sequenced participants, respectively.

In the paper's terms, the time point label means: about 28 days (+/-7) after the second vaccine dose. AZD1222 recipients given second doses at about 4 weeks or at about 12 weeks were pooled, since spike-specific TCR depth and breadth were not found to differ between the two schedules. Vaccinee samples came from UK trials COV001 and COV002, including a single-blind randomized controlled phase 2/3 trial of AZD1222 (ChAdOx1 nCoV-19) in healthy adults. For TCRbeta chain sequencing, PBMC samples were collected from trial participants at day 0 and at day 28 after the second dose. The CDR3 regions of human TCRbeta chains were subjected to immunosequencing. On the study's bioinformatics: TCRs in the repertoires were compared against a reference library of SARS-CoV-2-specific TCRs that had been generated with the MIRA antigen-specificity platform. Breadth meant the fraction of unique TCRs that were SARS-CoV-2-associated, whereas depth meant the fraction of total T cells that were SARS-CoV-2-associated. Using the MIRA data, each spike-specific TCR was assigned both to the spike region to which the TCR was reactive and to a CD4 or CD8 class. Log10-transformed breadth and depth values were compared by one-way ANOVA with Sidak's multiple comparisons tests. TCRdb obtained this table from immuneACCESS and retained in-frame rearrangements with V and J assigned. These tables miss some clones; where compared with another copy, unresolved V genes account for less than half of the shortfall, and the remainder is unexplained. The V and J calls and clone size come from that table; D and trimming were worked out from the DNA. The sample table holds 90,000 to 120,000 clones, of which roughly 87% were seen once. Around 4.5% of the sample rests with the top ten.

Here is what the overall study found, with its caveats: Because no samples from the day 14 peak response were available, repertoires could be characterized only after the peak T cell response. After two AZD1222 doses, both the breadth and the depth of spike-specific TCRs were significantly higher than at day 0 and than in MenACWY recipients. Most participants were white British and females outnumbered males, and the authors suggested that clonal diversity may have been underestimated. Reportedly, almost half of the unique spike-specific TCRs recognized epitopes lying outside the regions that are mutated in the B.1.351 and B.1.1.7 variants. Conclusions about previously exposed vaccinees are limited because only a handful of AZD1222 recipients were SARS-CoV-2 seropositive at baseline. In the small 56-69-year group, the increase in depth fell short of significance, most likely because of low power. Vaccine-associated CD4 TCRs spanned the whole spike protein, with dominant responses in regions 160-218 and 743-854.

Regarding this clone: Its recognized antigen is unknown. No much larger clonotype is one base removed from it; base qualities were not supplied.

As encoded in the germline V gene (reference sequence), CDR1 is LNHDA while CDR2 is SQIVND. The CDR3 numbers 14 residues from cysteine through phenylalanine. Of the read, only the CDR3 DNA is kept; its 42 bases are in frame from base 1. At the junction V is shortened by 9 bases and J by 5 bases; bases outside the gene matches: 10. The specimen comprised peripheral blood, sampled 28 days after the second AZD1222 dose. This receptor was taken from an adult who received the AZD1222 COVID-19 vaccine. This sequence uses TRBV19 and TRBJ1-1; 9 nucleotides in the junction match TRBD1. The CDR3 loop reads CASVTGTGRTEAFF. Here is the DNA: TGTGCCAGCGTCACCGGGACAGGGCGAACTGAAGCTTTCTTT.